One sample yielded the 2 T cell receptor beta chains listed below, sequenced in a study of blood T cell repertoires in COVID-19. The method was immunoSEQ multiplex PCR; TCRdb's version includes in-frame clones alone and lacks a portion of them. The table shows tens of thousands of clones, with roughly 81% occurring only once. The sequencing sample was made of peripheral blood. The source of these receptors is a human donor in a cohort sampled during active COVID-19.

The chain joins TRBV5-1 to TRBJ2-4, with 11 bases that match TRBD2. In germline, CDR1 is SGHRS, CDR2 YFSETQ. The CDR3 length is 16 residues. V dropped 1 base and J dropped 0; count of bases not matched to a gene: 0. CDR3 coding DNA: TGCGCCAGCAGCTTGACTAGCGGGGGAGCCAAAAACATTCAGTACTTC. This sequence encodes CASSLTSGGAKNIQYF.

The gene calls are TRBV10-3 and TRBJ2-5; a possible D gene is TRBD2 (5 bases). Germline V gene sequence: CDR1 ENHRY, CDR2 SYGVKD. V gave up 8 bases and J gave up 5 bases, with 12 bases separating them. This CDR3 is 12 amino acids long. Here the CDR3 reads CAISSSGETQYF. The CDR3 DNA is TGTGCCATCTCTTCTTCGGGGGAGACCCAGTACTTC.